The 30 T cell receptor beta chains reported below all come from one sample, sequenced in a study of T cell responses to AZD1222 COVID-19 vaccine. Profiling relied on immunoSEQ multiplex PCR, and the TCRdb table lists in-frame clones only, not all of them. The sample shows 100,000 to 120,000 clones, approximately 89% of them seen only once. The specimen was peripheral blood, collected on day 0 of MenACWY control vaccination. These TCRs come from an adult in good health.

The CDR3 is CASSPTRVGLAGYNEQFF. CDR3 nucleotides: TGCGCCAGCAGCCCAACACGTGTAGGACTAGCGGGATACAATGAGCAGTTCTTC. This chain joins TRBV4-1 and TRBJ2-1, with 12 bases that match TRBD2. Germline CDR1 reads MGHRA; CDR2 reads YSYEKL. The CDR3 length is 18 residues. The trim removed 4 bases at V and 4 bases at J, leaving 11 bases unmatched.

This chain joins TRBV2 and TRBJ1-5, with TRBD1 as a possible D gene (6 bases). Looked up from germline, CDR1 is SNHLY and CDR2 is FYNNEI. The CDR3 runs to 18 residues. V lost 3 bases to trimming and J lost 0 bases, with 18 bases between them. This chain's CDR3 is CASSDGGGSSYSNQPQHF. The CDR3 DNA reads TGTGCCAGCAGTGACGGAGGGGGTTCCTCCTATAGCAATCAGCCCCAGCATTTT.

This rearrangement joins TRBV5-1 to TRBJ1-2, with 7 positions matching TRBD1. The CDR3 consists of 14 residues. Germline-derived CDR1 and CDR2 are SGHRS and YFSETQ. Trimming cost V 1 base and J 8 bases; bases outside gene matches: 8. CDR3 amino acids: CASSLSAGGRGYTF. CDR3 nucleotide sequence: TGCGCCAGCAGCTTGTCAGCAGGGGGAAGAGGCTACACCTTC.

This clone occurred once. The chain links TRBV11-2 to TRBJ1-5; TRBD1 aligns across 9 bases. The J segment lost 6 bases and the V segment lost 5 bases, leaving 5 bases of the junction unmatched. The CDR3 extends over 14 amino acids. The V gene's germline CDR1 is SGHAT and CDR2 FQNNGV. The CDR3 DNA reads TGTGCCAGCAGCCTGGGACAGGGTGGTCAGCCCCAGCATTTT. Its translation: CASSLGQGGQPQHF.

This chain links TRBV6-1 with TRBJ1-6, with TRBD1 identical over 10 bases. This CDR3 region has 17 residues. Per germline, CDR1 MNHNS and CDR2 SASEGT. V lost 3 bases to trimming and J lost 12 bases; unmatched junction nucleotides: 14. The CDR3 loop reads CASSEIIIGQGVIPLHF. The CDR3, as DNA: TGTGCCAGCAGTGAGATTATAATAGGACAGGGGGTGATACCCCTCCACTTT.

In this sample, this clone turned up many times. The chain uses TRBV25-1 and TRBJ2-2; TRBD1 is a possible D gene (5 bases). The CDR3 length is 13 residues. Trimming cost V 8 bases and J 0 bases, with 7 bases left between them. CDR1 is MGHDK and CDR2 is SYGVNS in the germline V gene. DNA for the CDR3: TGTGCCAGCCGGACACCGAACACCGGGGAGCTGTTTTTT. It codes for CASRTPNTGELFF.

The chain recombines TRBV2 with TRBJ2-3, with TRBD1 identical over 7 bases. The J segment lost 1 base and the V segment lost 4 bases, leaving 2 bases of the junction unmatched. Per the germline V gene, CDR1 is SNHLY and CDR2 is FYNNEI. The length of the CDR3 is 14 residues. As DNA, the CDR3 is TGTGCCAGCAGTGGACAGGGAGGCACAGATACGCAGTATTTT. It specifies CASSGQGGTDTQYF.

The rearrangement uses TRBV6-5 and TRBJ1-2; 11 positions agree with TRBD1. CDR1 is MNHEY and CDR2 is SVGAGI in the germline V gene. There are 15 residues in the CDR3. The V gene end was trimmed by 4 bases and the J gene end by 6 bases; junction bases not matched to a gene: 7. DNA of the CDR3: TGTGCCAGCAGTTCCGGGACAGGGGGGGATCATGGCTACACCTTC. Its protein product is CASSSGTGGDHGYTF.

The sample holds a few counts of this clone. The chain is built from TRBV4-1 and TRBJ2-7; 9 bases are a match to TRBD2. After removal of 0 bases from V and 3 bases from J, the junction contained 12 bases not matched to a gene. Germline CDR1 reads MGHRA; CDR2 reads YSYEKL. The CDR3 length is 18 residues. The CDR3 loop is CASSQEQGLAGEVYEQYF. The CDR3 DNA reads TGCGCCAGCAGCCAAGAGCAGGGATTAGCGGGGGAAGTCTACGAGCAGTACTTC.

The J gene is TRBJ1-1, the V gene TRBV25-1; D may be TRBD1 (5 bases). This CDR3 has 13 amino acids. Trimming left V 5 bases short and J 3 bases short, with 10 bases between. Per the germline V gene, CDR1 is MGHDK and CDR2 is SYGVNS. The CDR3 sequence: CASSRGWDTEAFF. CDR3 nucleotide sequence: TGTGCCAGCAGTCGGGGGTGGGACACTGAAGCTTTCTTT.

The V gene is TRBV25-1, the J gene TRBJ1-2, with D tentatively TRBD1 (5 bases). Trimming stripped 8 bases from V and 5 bases from J, with 18 bases between. This CDR3 is built from 14 residues. CDR1 MGHDK and CDR2 SYGVNS come from the germline V gene. CDR3 nucleotides: TGTGCCAGCCATGGAAGTACAGGATGGTATGGCTACACCTTC. Amino acid sequence: CASHGSTGWYGYTF.

The CDR3 bases are TGTGCCAGCAGTTACCGGCCTACGAACACTGAAGCTTTCTTT. Translation: CASSYRPTNTEAFF. The V and J genes are TRBV6-5 and TRBJ1-1; D gene ambiguous. Trimming stripped 2 bases from V and 1 base from J, with 8 bases between. Germline CDR1 reads MNHEY; CDR2 reads SVGAGI. The CDR3 runs 14 residues.

This clone was seen only once. The rearrangement links TRBV19 to TRBJ2-7; a weak D match, TRBD2 (6 bases). The CDR3 has 15 residues. The V end was cut by 8 bases, the J end by 0 bases, with 17 bases between. Germline-derived CDR1 and CDR2 are LNHDA and SQIVND (reference sequence). The CDR3 sequence: CASGPGGLSSYEQYF. CDR3 nucleotides: TGTGCCAGTGGCCCCGGAGGGTTGAGCTCCTACGAGCAGTACTTC.

This clone was found once. The chain links TRBV2 to TRBJ1-4; 9 nucleotides match TRBD1. Germline lookup yields CDR1 SNHLY and CDR2 FYNNEI. V lost 8 bases to trimming and J lost 5 bases; unmatched junction nucleotides: 6. This CDR3 is 14 amino acids long. The CDR3 sequence is CASHRTGANEKLFF. DNA for the CDR3: TGTGCCAGCCACCGGACAGGGGCAAATGAAAAACTGTTTTTT. Supplemented by reference TRBV2 and TRBJ1-4, the full variable domain reads EPEVTQTPSHQVTQMGQEVILRCVPISNHLYFYWYRQILGQKVEFLVSFYNNEISEKSEIFDDQFSVERPDGSNFTLKIRSTKLEDSAMYFCASHRTGANEKLFFGSGTQLSVL.

The V call is TRBV9, the J call TRBJ1-1; 7 bases map to TRBD1. V was clipped by 4 bases and J by 4 bases; unmatched bases: 13. The V gene's germline CDR1 is SGDLS and CDR2 YYNGEE. The CDR3 consists of 16 residues. CDR3 DNA: TGTGCCAGCAGCCCCCTAGGTCAGGGGGGGGGCACTGAAGCTTTCTTT. It codes for CASSPLGQGGGTEAFF.

This chain joins TRBV27 and TRBJ2-5, with 12 bases identical to TRBD2. The germline gives CDR1 MNHEY, CDR2 SMNVEV (reference sequence). The CDR3 is made up of 16 amino acids. Germline trimming cut 5 bases from V and 1 base from J; bases unmatched to any gene: 5. The CDR3: CASSPLLAGGQETQYF. DNA of the CDR3: TGTGCCAGCAGTCCCTTACTAGCGGGGGGCCAAGAGACCCAGTACTTC.

The rearrangement uses TRBV11-2 and TRBJ1-5; no clear D gene. Germline-derived CDR1 and CDR2 are SGHAT and FQNNGV. Trimming removed 1 base from V and 5 bases from J, with 12 bases in between. The length of the CDR3 is 15 residues. The CDR3 DNA sequence: TGTGCCAGCAGCTTAGCGTTCGGAGTGGATCAGCCCCAGCATTTT. Translation gives CASSLAFGVDQPQHF.

The V gene is TRBV2, the J gene TRBJ1-1, with D perhaps matching TRBD1 (6 bases). V lost 7 bases, J lost 4 bases, and 13 bases lay in between. Per the germline V gene, CDR1 is SNHLY and CDR2 is FYNNEI. The CDR3 consists of 13 residues. This chain's CDR3 is CASTGQLLTEAFF. The CDR3 coding sequence is TGTGCCAGCACTGGACAGCTCCTCACTGAAGCTTTCTTT.

This clone occurred once. The chain employs TRBV6-2 or TRBV6-3 and TRBJ1-1; no definite D call. With 0 bases removed from V and 3 bases from J, the gap between germline ends came to 11 bases. Germline V gene data show CDR1 as MNHEY and CDR2 as SVGEGT. The CDR3 contains 15 residues. CDR3 in amino acids: CASSYSMTRYTEAFF. The CDR3 DNA follows: TGTGCCAGCAGTTACTCGATGACAAGATACACTGAAGCTTTCTTT.

The chain combines TRBV30 with TRBJ1-6; D remains ambiguous. In germline, CDR1 is GTSNPN, CDR2 SVGIG (reference sequence). V lost 3 bases and J lost 6, with 9 bases in between. The CDR3 length is 13 residues. DNA for the CDR3: TGTGCCTGGAGGGCCTCAAGTAATTCACCCCTCCACTTT. This codes for CAWRASSNSPLHF. Drawing the rest from reference TRBV30 and TRBJ1-6, the complete variable domain is SQTIHQWPATLVQPVGSPLSLECTVEGTSNPNLYWYRQAAGRGLQLLFYSVGIGQISSEVPQNLSASRPQDRQFILSSKKLLLSDSGFYLCAWRASSNSPLHFGNGTRLTVT.

The rearrangement joins TRBV7-3 to TRBJ2-1; TRBD1 matches 8 bases. The germline CDR1 and CDR2 sequences are SGHTA and FQGTGA. The CDR3 has 16 residues. V was pared by 1 base and J by 8 bases, with 10 bases of the junction left unmatched. The CDR3 DNA reads TGTGCCAGCAGCTTAATCGGAGCAGGGGGCGTTGATGAGCAGTTCTTC. Amino acid sequence: CASSLIGAGGVDEQFF.

The chain is built from TRBV10-3 and TRBJ2-1, with 10 bases fitting TRBD2. The CDR3 spans 16 residues. J lost 3 bases, V lost 3 bases, and 5 bases had no gene match. Germline CDR1 and CDR2: ENHRY and SYGVKD. CDR3 residues: CAISDALAGGYNEQFF. Here the CDR3 DNA reads TGTGCCATCAGTGATGCCTTAGCGGGGGGCTACAATGAGCAGTTCTTC.

This clone was observed once. V gene TRBV3-1 (or the pseudogene TRBV3-2) combines with J gene TRBJ1-1; 10 bases fit TRBD1. Per germline, CDR1 LGHDT and CDR2 YNNKEL (reference sequence). V shed 5 bases and J 4 bases; nucleotides not matched to a gene: 4. The CDR3 has 14 amino acids. Here the CDR3 reads CASSLGQGSTEAFF. CDR3 nucleotide sequence: TGTGCCAGCAGCTTGGGACAGGGGAGCACTGAAGCTTTCTTT.

The chain is built from TRBV12-3 or TRBV12-4 and TRBJ1-2; the D gene is possibly TRBD1 (5 bases). V was shortened by 6 bases and J by 7 bases, with 15 bases between the two germline ends. The CDR3 loop spans 13 amino acids. Here the CDR3 DNA reads TGTGCCAGCAGCCGGGACCCGCTGCGTGGCTACACCTTC. It yields the protein CASSRDPLRGYTF.

This chain connects TRBV19 to TRBJ1-2; 7 bases agree with TRBD1. Germline assignment: CDR1 LNHDA and CDR2 SQIVND (reference sequence). V trimming: 7 bases; J trimming: 0 bases; junction bases outside the gene matches: 5. CDR3 length: 14 amino acids. This CDR3 is CASKGQPTNYGYTF. The CDR3 coding sequence is TGTGCCAGTAAGGGACAGCCTACTAACTATGGCTACACCTTC.

The gene calls are TRBV12-3 or TRBV12-4 and TRBJ1-1; TRBD1 aligns across 8 bases. The length of the CDR3 is 13 residues. Trimming at V came to 7 bases and at J to 1 base, leaving 2 bases not matched to a gene. The CDR3 sequence is CASIDRGNTEAFF. The CDR3, as DNA: TGTGCCAGCATTGACAGGGGGAACACTGAAGCTTTCTTT.

This chain connects TRBV12-3 or TRBV12-4 to TRBJ2-1; possible D gene TRBD2, 5 bases. Deletions cut 6 bases from V and 2 bases from J, with 8 bases between. The CDR3 spans 13 residues. The CDR3 region has the DNA TGTGCCAGCAGCCTCGGGGCCTACAATGAGCAGTTCTTC. Translated, it gives CASSLGAYNEQFF.

In nucleotides, the CDR3 is TGTGCCAGCAGCCAATTAGCTCAAGAGACCCAGTACTTC. Amino acids: CASSQLAQETQYF. The chain has TRBV3-1 (or the pseudogene TRBV3-2) and TRBJ2-5; D call uncertain. Germline lookup yields CDR1 LGHDT and CDR2 YNNKEL (reference sequence). With 2 bases removed from V and 2 bases from J, the gap between germline ends came to 6 bases. This CDR3 spans 13 amino acids.

CDR3 coding DNA: TGTGCCAGCACCGAGCGCCATTGGGATACGCAGTATTTT. The encoded protein is CASTERHWDTQYF. This chain uses TRBV6-5 with TRBJ2-3; D is unresolved. CDR1 and CDR2 (germline): MNHEY, SVGAGI. This CDR3 comprises 13 residues. Deletions cut 7 bases from V and 6 bases from J, with 14 bases between.

This clone appeared a few times. The chain is built from TRBV10-3 and TRBJ1-2, with 12 positions matching TRBD1. V trimming: 4 bases; J trimming: 8 bases; junction bases outside the gene matches: 11. The germline gives CDR1 ENHRY, CDR2 SYGVKD. The CDR3 has 16 residues. CDR3 residues: CAISGSGDRGLEGYTF. The DNA for the CDR3 is TGTGCCATCAGTGGTAGCGGGGACAGGGGGCTAGAAGGCTACACCTTC.